The 14 T cell receptor beta chains reported below all come from one sample, sequenced in a study of shared clonotypes between healthy human individuals. Some clones are missing from TCRdb's copy, which holds only in-frame ones; the method was immunoSEQ multiplex PCR. The data show some 1.5 million clones, with 95% to 97% seen just once and about 1.2% held by the top ten. Sequenced material: naive CD4+ T cells sorted from blood. Subset: CD45RA+ positively selected. These receptors originate from a young man in good health.

The gene calls are TRBV18 and TRBJ2-5, with TRBD2 matching over 9 bases. The CDR3 is 15 amino acids. V gave up 2 bases and J gave up 4 bases; unmatched junction bases: 5. CDR1 is KGHSH, CDR2 LQKENI, per germline. Written as DNA, the CDR3 is TGTGCCAGCTCACCAGCTAGCGGGATAGGAGAGACCCAGTACTTC. Its protein product is CASSPASGIGETQYF. Looking up the rest from reference TRBV18 and TRBJ2-5 gives the full variable domain: NAGVMQNPRHLVRRRGQEARLRCSPMKGHSHVYWYRQLPEEGLKFMVYLQKENIIDESGMPKERFSAEFPKEGPSILRIQQVVRGDSAAYFCASSPASGIGETQYFGPGTRLLVL.

The chain recombines TRBV7-9 with TRBJ2-1; D possibly corresponds to TRBD2 (5 bases). Germline-derived CDR1 and CDR2 are SEHNR and FQNEAQ (reference sequence). This CDR3 region has 14 residues. The ends were cut back, 1 base at V and 5 bases at J, with 9 bases in the middle. CDR3 loop: CASSLGGSHNEQFF. CDR3 sequence (DNA): TGTGCCAGCAGCTTAGGTGGGAGCCACAATGAGCAGTTCTTC.

This chain links TRBV19 with TRBJ1-1; tentative D call: TRBD1 (5 bases). V gave up 7 bases and J gave up 5 bases, with 17 bases separating them. This CDR3 is 14 amino acids long. Germline lookup yields CDR1 LNHDA and CDR2 SQIVND (reference sequence). The CDR3, as DNA: TGTGCCAGTACCCCCTACGGGGGAGGGACTGAAGCTTTCTTT. It encodes CASTPYGGGTEAFF.

This chain joins TRBV7-6 and TRBJ2-7, with a weak D call TRBD2 (5 bases). Trimming cost V 5 bases and J 9 bases, with 11 bases left between them. The germline V gene has CDR1 SGHVS and CDR2 FNYEAQ. The CDR3 runs to 11 residues. CDR3 coding DNA: TGTGCCAGCAGCGCGATGGGAGCGCAGTACTTC. Protein: CASSAMGAQYF.

The chain has TRBV2 and TRBJ2-2; weak D call: TRBD1 (7 bases). Trimming left V 7 bases short and J 3 bases short, with 18 bases between. CDR1 is SNHLY and CDR2 is FYNNEI in the germline V gene. The CDR3 is 16 amino acids. The CDR3 region has the DNA TGTGCCAGCACCCCTTGGAGGGACAGCTACACCGGGGAGCTGTTTTTT. It is translated as CASTPWRDSYTGELFF.

This chain uses TRBV6-1 with TRBJ1-1; tentative D call: TRBD1 (5 bases). Trimming pared 7 bases from V and 7 bases from J, leaving 16 bases between. Germline loops: CDR1 MNHNS, CDR2 SASEGT. This CDR3 has 13 amino acids. The CDR3 spells CASTGPVGGEAFF. Written as DNA, the CDR3 is TGTGCCAGCACAGGACCAGTTGGGGGTGAAGCTTTCTTT.

This chain connects TRBV5-1 to TRBJ2-1; TRBD1 matches 11 bases. The CDR3 has 14 amino acids. After removal of 2 bases from V and 8 bases from J, the junction contained 3 bases not matched to a gene. The germline gives CDR1 SGHRS, CDR2 YFSETQ. Written as DNA, the CDR3 is TGCGCCAGCAGCTTCGGACAGGGGGCAGATGAGCAGTTCTTC. Amino acids: CASSFGQGADEQFF.

The chain couples TRBV5-1 to TRBJ1-1, with D unresolved. V gave up 2 bases and J gave up 2 bases, with 10 bases separating them. Per germline, CDR1 SGHRS and CDR2 YFSETQ. The CDR3 has 14 amino acids. CDR3: CASSLSTLNTEAFF. The CDR3 nucleotides are TGCGCCAGCAGCTTATCGACCTTAAACACTGAAGCTTTCTTT.

The genes are TRBV11-2 and TRBJ2-7, with 9 nucleotides matching TRBD2. The V gene end was trimmed by 1 base and the J gene end by 6 bases; junction bases not matched to a gene: 10. This CDR3 region has 16 residues. Germline V gene sequence: CDR1 SGHAT, CDR2 FQNNGV. This CDR3 reads CASSLAPGTSSIEQYF. In DNA, the CDR3 is TGTGCCAGCAGCTTAGCCCCCGGGACTAGCTCCATCGAGCAGTACTTC.

The chain has TRBV30 and TRBJ1-1, with D unclear. This CDR3 is built from 11 residues. The germline V gene encodes CDR1 GTSNPN and CDR2 SVGIG (reference sequence). The CDR3 is CAKKRNTEAFF. Here the CDR3 DNA reads TGTGCTAAGAAGAGGAACACTGAAGCTTTCTTT.

The chain employs TRBV2 and TRBJ1-5; unclear D gene. The V end was cut by 6 bases, the J end by 3 bases, with 12 bases between. From germline, CDR1 is SNHLY and CDR2 FYNNEI. The CDR3 is 14 residues long. The CDR3 here is CASSSGRNNQPQHF. In DNA form, the CDR3 reads TGTGCCAGCAGCTCAGGACGGAACAATCAGCCCCAGCATTTT.

The V and J genes are TRBV27 and TRBJ2-1; D unclear. This CDR3 spans 12 amino acids. V lost 4 bases to trimming and J lost 5 bases, with 6 bases between them. Germline V gene lookup returns CDR1 MNHEY and CDR2 SMNVEV (reference sequence). The CDR3 loop reads CASSSTHNEQFF. As DNA, the CDR3 is TGTGCCAGCAGTTCCACCCACAATGAGCAGTTCTTC.

The genes are TRBV15 and TRBJ2-2, with a tentative D call TRBD1 (6 bases). Trimming shortened V by 9 bases and J by 2 bases, and 16 bases separated the two germline ends. CDR3 length equals 15 residues. CDR1 LNHNV and CDR2 YYDKDF come from the germline V gene (reference sequence). CDR3 DNA sequence: TGTGCCACAAAGAACACAGGGTTTAACACCGGGGAGCTGTTTTTT. It encodes CATKNTGFNTGELFF.

CDR3 in amino acids: CAISENQGYGNTIYF. In nucleotides, the CDR3 is TGTGCCATCAGTGAGAACCAGGGGTATGGAAACACCATATATTTT. The V gene is TRBV10-3, the J gene TRBJ1-3; TRBD1 might be the D (6 bases). The germline V and J ends were trimmed by 2 bases and 3 bases, with 11 bases remaining between them. CDR1 is ENHRY, CDR2 SYGVKD, per germline. This CDR3 is 15 amino acids long.